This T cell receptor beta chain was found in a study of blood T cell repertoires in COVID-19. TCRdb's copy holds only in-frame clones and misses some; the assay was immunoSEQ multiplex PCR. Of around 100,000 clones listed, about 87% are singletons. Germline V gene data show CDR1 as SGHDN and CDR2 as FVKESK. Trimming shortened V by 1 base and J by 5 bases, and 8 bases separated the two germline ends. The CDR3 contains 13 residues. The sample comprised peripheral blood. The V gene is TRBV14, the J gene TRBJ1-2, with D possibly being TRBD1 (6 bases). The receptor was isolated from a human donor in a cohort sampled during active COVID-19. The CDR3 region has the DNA TGTGCCAGCAGCCAAGTAAGGGGGTATGGCTACACCTTC. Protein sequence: CASSQVRGYGYTF.